This entry lists 3 T cell receptor beta chains sequenced from one sample in a study of cytomegalovirus exposure and HLA in healthy donors. Primers: 60 Vbeta forward and 13 Jbeta reverse. Assay used: immunoSEQ multiplex PCR; TCRdb lists only in-frame clones, some missing. Of around 90,000 clones listed, around 85% are singletons. Input material: PBMCs. Source of these receptors: a man younger than 40 in good health and CMV-seronegative.

The chain links TRBV27 to TRBJ2-7; 10 bases align to TRBD1. J gave up 2 bases and V 6 bases, and 4 bases lay outside the gene matches. This CDR3 is 14 amino acids long. Germline V lookup: CDR1 MNHEY, CDR2 SMNVEV (reference sequence). CDR3 residues: CASRGTGATYEQYF. The CDR3, as DNA: TGTGCCAGCAGAGGGACAGGGGCGACCTACGAGCAGTACTTC.

The V and J genes are TRBV28 and TRBJ1-2; D is possibly TRBD1 (5 bases). Germline CDR1 reads MDHEN; CDR2 reads SYDVKM. CDR3 length: 13 amino acids. The V gene lost 7 bases and the J gene lost 4 bases, with 13 bases spanning the gap. CDR3 amino acids: CASKAPTVYGYTF. CDR3 nucleotide sequence: TGTGCCAGCAAAGCCCCGACAGTCTATGGCTACACCTTC.

The V and J genes are TRBV9 and TRBJ1-3; maybe TRBD1 (6 bases). In germline, CDR1 is SGDLS, CDR2 YYNGEE. V lost 4 bases and J lost 4, with 12 bases in between. There are 14 residues in the CDR3. The chain's CDR3 is CASSPIDRGNTIYF. The CDR3 DNA reads as TGTGCCAGCAGCCCAATCGACAGGGGAAACACCATATATTTT.